This section outlines one T cell receptor beta chain sequence together with its context. This clonotype was found many times. There is no known antigen for this receptor. No much larger clone is present one base from it, and per-base qualities are unavailable. Instrument used: Illumina HiSeq 1500. TCRdb trimmed public reads at Q25 via fastp, called clones via MiXCR and kept in-frame beta chains. Rows merge per CDR3 protein into single entries with the most common DNA and genes. The sample table contains roughly 240,000 distinct CDR3 sequences; only one count was recorded for about 5.9% of them. The top ten clones comprise under 7.5% of the sample. The data are from a study of T cell repertoires in cytomegalovirus infection (dated by TCRdb to about 2019). Broadly, across the study: The HLA type of each donor mattered for the analysis, because public TCR beta signatures pointed to carriage of CMV infection along with the matching HLA type. General study outcomes and caveats: The ex vivo response was dominated by HLA-C-restricted CMV-specific TCR beta clonotypes, which also provided the single most frequent clonotype in two of eight donors. In both this cohort and an independent cohort of over 350 donors, the cumulative frequency of public TCR beta family members distinguished carriers of CMV infection plus the relevant HLA type.

V and J are truncated by 4 bases and 4 bases respectively, leaving an intervening sequence of 11 bases. The CDR3, from cysteine to phenylalanine, totals 14 residues. The DNA shown is the 42-base CDR3, in frame from base 1. CDR1 and CDR2 were assigned from the germline V gene as LGHNA and YNFKEQ. The rearrangement combines TRBV4-2 with TRBJ1-3; perhaps TRBD1 is the D gene, with 6 bases matching. The receptor comes from a human donor in good health (CMV status not recorded). Some clones in this sample may be carry-over from other donors' samples. Sequencing was done on a sample of PBMCs. The DNA sequence is given as TGTGCCAGCAGCCCCAGGGGCTTCGGAAACACCATATATTTT. Translated, this is CASSPRGFGNTIYF.